One sample yielded the 15 T cell receptor beta chains listed below, sequenced in a study of blood T cell repertoires in COVID-19. Only in-frame clones appear in the TCRdb table, and some are missing; sequencing was by immunoSEQ multiplex PCR. Of under 150,000 clones listed, over 65% are singletons. Sequencing was performed on peripheral blood. All receptors come from a woman aged 40 to 50 with acute or convalescent COVID-19.

The chain links TRBV30 to TRBJ1-1, with TRBD1 matching 7 bases. Losses at the gene ends were 7 bases for V and 1 base for J; bases not matched to a gene: 12. Germline V gene lookup returns CDR1 GTSNPN and CDR2 SVGIG (reference sequence). The CDR3 sequence is 15 residues long. CDR3 nucleotides: TGTGCCTCCACAATAGACAGGGAGCGGAACACTGAAGCTTTCTTT. It specifies CASTIDRERNTEAFF.

Remarks on this clone: Other DNA sequences within the sample encode an identical CDR3. The rearrangement links TRBV5-1 to TRBJ1-3; a weak D match, TRBD1 (6 bases). Germline V gene sequence: CDR1 SGHRS, CDR2 YFSETQ. CDR3 length: 15 amino acids. Trimming removed 0 bases at V and 1 base at J, with 8 bases between. The CDR3 DNA follows: TGCGCCAGCAGCTTGGAAGGGGGTTCTGGAAACACCATATATTTT. Translated, it gives CASSLEGGSGNTIYF.

This rearrangement joins TRBV12-3 or TRBV12-4 to TRBJ1-1; TRBD1 is a possible D gene (5 bases). The CDR3 runs to 13 residues. Trimming removed 3 bases at V and 8 bases at J, with 13 bases between. CDR3 sequence (DNA): TGTGCCAGCAGTTTCGGGGGAGGGCTCGAAGCTTTCTTT. Its protein product is CASSFGGGLEAFF.

The rearrangement links TRBV27 to TRBJ1-5; D unresolved. This CDR3 is 14 amino acids long. The V and J ends lost 7 bases and 4 bases respectively, with 14 bases between them. CDR1 MNHEY and CDR2 SMNVEV come from the germline V gene (reference sequence). Here the CDR3 DNA reads TGTGCCAGCACCCCTCGAGGGATGAATCAGCCCCAGCATTTT. Encoded protein: CASTPRGMNQPQHF.

J is TRBJ1-2 and V is TRBV2, with 10 nucleotides matching TRBD1. CDR3 size: 13 residues. Germline assignment: CDR1 SNHLY and CDR2 FYNNEI. After removal of 6 bases from V and 7 bases from J, the junction contained 5 bases not matched to a gene. The CDR3 sequence is CASSQGQGGGYTF. CDR3 coding DNA: TGTGCCAGCAGCCAAGGACAGGGGGGTGGCTACACCTTC.

The genes are TRBV29-1 and TRBJ2-1; possibly TRBD1 for D (5 bases). Germline V lookup: CDR1 SQVTM, CDR2 ANQGSEA. The V end lost 4 bases, the J end lost 0 bases, and 19 bases lay between the germline ends. The CDR3 is made up of 17 amino acids. In DNA, the CDR3 is TGCAGCGTTGGAAGGGGTCAACGACGAAGCTCCTACAATGAGCAGTTCTTC. It is translated as CSVGRGQRRSSYNEQFF.

V gene TRBV3-1 (or the pseudogene TRBV3-2) combines with J gene TRBJ2-1, with D possibly TRBD2 on 5 matching bases. V lost 1 base, J lost 4 bases, and 8 bases lay in between. Germline V CDR1 and CDR2: LGHDT, YNNKEL (reference sequence). The length of the CDR3 is 14 residues. The CDR3: CASSQVGGYNEQFF. The CDR3, as DNA: TGTGCCAGCAGCCAAGTTGGCGGGTACAATGAGCAGTTCTTC.

The CDR3 DNA reads TGTGCCAGCAGTTACGGACAGGGTGGCACTGAAGCTTTCTTT. It yields the protein CASSYGQGGTEAFF. The chain recombines TRBV6-5 with TRBJ1-1, with TRBD1 identical over 8 bases. This CDR3 is built from 14 residues. Germline-derived CDR1 and CDR2 are MNHEY and SVGAGI. V was pared by 2 bases and J by 4 bases, with 3 bases of the junction left unmatched.

The genes are TRBV27 and TRBJ1-2, with 7 bases matching TRBD1. Germline V gene lookup returns CDR1 MNHEY and CDR2 SMNVEV (reference sequence). There are 16 residues in the CDR3. V lost 7 bases and J lost 2; bases outside the gene matches: 13. The CDR3 loop is CASTPSDPGQNYGYTF. In DNA, the CDR3 is TGTGCCAGCACCCCTAGCGATCCGGGACAGAACTATGGCTACACCTTC.

The V call is TRBV2, the J call TRBJ2-7; 10 bases agree with TRBD1. V gave up 3 bases and J gave up 6 bases; unmatched junction bases: 8. The CDR3 runs 15 residues. Germline V gene data show CDR1 as SNHLY and CDR2 as FYNNEI. CDR3 in DNA: TGTGCCAGCAGTGATGACAGGGGGCGCAATGCCGAGCAGTACTTC. It yields the protein CASSDDRGRNAEQYF. The full variable domain, its missing parts supplied by reference TRBV2 and TRBJ2-7, is EPEVTQTPSHQVTQMGQEVILRCVPISNHLYFYWYRQILGQKVEFLVSFYNNEISEKSEIFDDQFSVERPDGSNFTLKIRSTKLEDSAMYFCASSDDRGRNAEQYFGPGTRLTVT.

CDR3 DNA: TGCGCCAGCAGTAAGACAGTTGCAACTAATGAAAAACTGTTTTTT. Its protein is CASSKTVATNEKLFF. This chain uses TRBV5-1 with TRBJ1-4, with D possibly TRBD1 on 5 matching bases. The CDR3 covers 15 residues. The ends were cut back, 5 bases at V and 0 bases at J, with 11 bases in the middle. Germline V gives CDR1 SGHRS, CDR2 YFSETQ.

This sequence joins TRBV21-1 and TRBJ2-3; the listed D gene, TRBD2, was not tested against the DNA. TRBV21-1 is a recognized pseudogene. The CDR3 runs 18 residues. CDR3 amino acids: CASSTHESGYTSTDTQYF. The CDR3 region has the DNA TGTGCCAGCAGCACGCACGAATCCGGGTACACTAGCACAGATACGCAGTATTTT.

This clone has more than one count but fewer than ten. The chain carries TRBV5-6 and TRBJ1-6; D might be TRBD1 (5 bases). V shed 4 bases and J shed 9 bases, with 17 bases lying between them. The CDR3 extends over 15 amino acids. Germline CDR1 is SGHDT and CDR2 is YYEEEE. CDR3 sequence reads: CASSVEGRAGSPLHF. In DNA, the CDR3 is TGTGCCAGCAGCGTTGAAGGCAGGGCCGGTTCACCCCTCCACTTT.

This sequence joins TRBV7-9 and TRBJ1-6; D might be TRBD1 (5 bases). Germline V gene data show CDR1 as SEHNR and CDR2 as FQNEAQ (reference sequence). The CDR3 is made up of 15 amino acids. The ends were cut back, 5 bases at V and 8 bases at J, with 16 bases in the middle. The chain's CDR3 is CASSTRAGDYSPLHF. DNA of the CDR3: TGTGCCAGCAGCACGCGAGCGGGGGATTATTCACCCCTCCACTTT.

This chain connects TRBV4-1 to TRBJ2-3; 9 nucleotides line up with TRBD2. V shed 0 bases and J 0 bases; nucleotides not matched to a gene: 10. CDR1 and CDR2 (germline): MGHRA, YSYEKL. The CDR3 loop spans 19 amino acids. The CDR3 DNA reads TGCGCCAGCAGCCAAGAGGAGGTCGCGGGGGGGGGCAGCACAGATACGCAGTATTTT. The encoded protein is CASSQEEVAGGGSTDTQYF.